A selection of T cell receptor beta chains follows, all from one sample in a study of T-cell memory formation after mild COVID-19. Via MiXCR, TCRdb re-called the 5' RACE reads, giving one row per CDR3 protein. The data show about 410,000 distinct CDR3 sequences, with under 20% seen just once and roughly a fifth held by the top ten. Sequenced sample: PBMCs or a T cell subset sorted from them (not recorded which). These receptors came from a young man who had mild COVID-19 (a few samples of this study predate the infection). Cell type and time point are not known. Each CDR3 is given with its conserved first and last residue. The order of the fields is V gene, D gene, clone size, J gene, CDR3 protein, CDR3 DNA. The D gene is left open where the match is weak. Size tells how often a clone was seen (once, few, many) or the class of an expanded clone, and some rows leave it out.

V: TRBV9
D: .
size: few
J: TRBJ2-2
CDR3: CASSVQTGELFF
DNA: TGTGCCAGCAGCGTGCAGACCGGGGAGCTGTTTTTT

V: TRBV11-2
D: .
size: few
J: TRBJ2-2
CDR3: CASIQGQGLNTGELFF
DNA: TGTGCCAGCATCCAGGGCCAGGGGTTAAACACCGGGGAGCTGTTTTTT

V: TRBV6-4
D: TRBD1
size: few
J: TRBJ1-1
CDR3: CASSQGASRNTEAFF
DNA: TGTGCCAGCAGTCAGGGGGCAAGTCGGAACACTGAAGCTTTCTTT

V: TRBV9
D: .
size: .
J: TRBJ1-3
CDR3: CASSGPVGNTIYF
DNA: TGTGCCAGCAGCGGTCCGGTTGGAAACACCATATATTTT

V: TRBV12-3/TRBV12-4
D: .
size: .
J: TRBJ1-3
CDR3: CASREVSSGNTIYF
DNA: TGTGCCAGCAGGGAGGTTTCCTCTGGAAACACCATATATTTT

V: TRBV5-1
D: .
size: .
J: TRBJ1-6
CDR3: CASSFSGTRNSPLHF
DNA: TGCGCCAGCAGCTTCTCGGGGACAAGGAATTCACCCCTCCACTTT

V: TRBV7-8
D: .
size: .
J: TRBJ1-2
CDR3: CASSAWATGYTF
DNA: TGTGCCAGCAGCGCCTGGGCGACCGGCTACACCTTC

V: TRBV29-1
D: .
size: few
J: TRBJ2-5
CDR3: CSVGDRSRETQYF
DNA: TGCAGCGTCGGAGACAGGTCTCGAGAGACCCAGTACTTC

V: TRBV12-3/TRBV12-4
D: TRBD1
size: .
J: TRBJ2-1
CDR3: CASSAYLGTAAYNEQFF
DNA: TGTGCCAGCAGTGCCTACCTAGGGACAGCCGCCTACAATGAGCAGTTCTTC

V: TRBV7-2
D: .
size: .
J: TRBJ2-2
CDR3: CASSPERRSPGHTGELFF
DNA: TGTGCCAGCAGCCCCGAGCGGAGATCTCCCGGTCACACCGGGGAGCTGTTTTTT

V: TRBV7-3
D: .
size: few
J: TRBJ1-6
CDR3: CASSLDRRGNSPLHF
DNA: TGTGCCAGCAGCTTGGACCGCCGGGGGAATTCACCCCTCCACTTT

V: TRBV7-2
D: TRBD1
size: .
J: TRBJ2-5
CDR3: CASSFMGTGEETQYF
DNA: TGTGCCAGCAGCTTTATGGGGACAGGGGAAGAGACCCAGTACTTC

V: TRBV7-9
D: .
size: few
J: TRBJ2-1
CDR3: CASSLDRTGNHEQFF
DNA: TGTGCCAGCAGCTTAGATAGGACTGGCAACCATGAGCAGTTCTTC

V: TRBV6-2/TRBV6-3
D: .
size: .
J: TRBJ2-7
CDR3: CASGSVGTTPYEQYF
DNA: TGTGCCAGCGGGTCGGTCGGGACGACCCCCTACGAGCAGTACTTC